The TCR beta chain described here comes from a study of T-cell reconstitution after alpha-beta-depleted transplantation in children. This clonotype appeared many times. V lost 8 bases to trimming and J lost 12 bases, with 13 bases between them. The CDR3 extends over 10 amino acids. Unique molecular identifiers were incorporated during preparation of the TCRbeta library. One entry per CDR3 protein results from TCRdb running MiXCR on the PCR reads. The table has 190,000 or so distinct CDR3 sequences, approximately 14% seen once; the top ten hold about 12%. The source was PBMCs from the stem cell graft donor, collected from the stem cell graft. The origin of this receptor is a human donor who donated a stem cell graft to a child with acute lymphoblastic leukemia. The chain combines TRBV12-3 or TRBV12-4 with TRBJ1-2, with D maybe TRBD1 (6 bases). CDR3 amino acids: CASRGASDTF. The CDR3 DNA is TGTGCCAGCCGGGGGGCCTCGGACACCTTC.